The text below deals with one T cell receptor beta chain. The antigen it binds to is not known. Per-base quality was not reported, and no clone a single base away is much larger than it. Using the deep immunoSEQ assay, multiplex PCR amplified TCR CDR3 regions from genomic DNA. Extracted genomic DNA from each cell subset was spread evenly across all wells of several immunoSEQ 96-well plates, with each plate serving as a replicate. Each replicate PCR for sorted subsets received roughly 200 ng genomic DNA, equal to tens of thousands of T cell genomes. Purified libraries were measured with a Qubit 3.0 fluorometer, size-checked on a Bioanalyzer 2100, and measured again with the KAPA Library Quantification kit. Every immunoSEQ 96-well plate was sequenced on a dedicated single-read 150-cycle Illumina NextSeq 550 flow cell. The paper's data handling went like this. The immunoSEQ output contained only junctional sequences without quality scores, so filtering could not match that applied to full-length reads. To assign V/J genes and CDR3, sequences were annotated using PyIR, a Python wrapper for IgBLAST v1.9, with IMGT germline references. Any read was removed if the V/J assignment was weak (E-value above 1e-6), the CDR3 was missing, or the read contained stop codons, out-of-frame junctions, or ambiguous translated residues. A V3J clonotype was defined by an identical inferred V gene, J gene, and CDR3 amino acid sequence. Percentage overlap between repertoires was calculated by dividing the number of shared unique clonotypes by the size of the smaller repertoire. RTK rarefaction, the Chao1 estimator, and Recon v2.1 estimates of unobserved clonotypes were used to assess repertoire richness. OLGA was used to compute generation probabilities for all TCRbeta clonotypes that the gDNA method yielded from a few donors. TCRdb re-hosts the immuneACCESS table, in-frame sequences only. Its copies lack some clones; in the studies checked, an unresolved V gene accounts for under half of them, and the cause for the rest is not known. For V, J and clone size, that table is used; D and trimming come from the DNA. The sample table lists about 960,000 clones, approximately 76% of them with a count of one. The ten largest make up over 1.3% of the sample.

The donors were healthy, HIV-negative adults with no recently reported acute infections or vaccinations. All donors were Caucasian adults living in Nashville, Tennessee, USA. CD4+ T cells were enriched by magnetic negative selection; naive cells were then positively selected on CD45RA, and the negative fraction formed the memory subset. After blood collection by leukapheresis, PBMCs were isolated using Ficoll-Histopaque density gradient centrifugation and then cryopreserved in the vapor phase of liquid nitrogen. Analytical flow cytometry was used to check the purity and quantity of each magnetically sorted T cell population. From each sorted fraction, genomic DNA was isolated and quantified by UV absorbance on a Nanodrop 2000c. Inclusive of the bounding cysteine and phenylalanine, the CDR3 is 15 residues long. Solely the CDR3 DNA is kept, with 45 bases framed from the first base. The germline V gene encodes CDR1 LNHDA and CDR2 SQIVND (reference sequence). V gives up 3 bases and J gives up 1 base, and the segment between their germline ends measures 10 bases.

The data are from a study of shared clonotypes between healthy human individuals (dated by TCRdb to 2020 to 2022). At the level of the whole study: Three men and a couple of women, aged 18 to 49 years, made up the cohort. For each donor, CD4 naive and CD4 memory were each given three plates, CD8 naive was given two plates, and CD8 memory was given one plate. Blood TCR repertoires of a handful of healthy adults were deeply sequenced to estimate repertoire size and the extent of clonotype sharing between individuals. Libraries were prepared and TCR repertoires were sequenced by different laboratories using diverse techniques, in order to increase sequencing depth and limit assay-specific biases. Between about 0.9 and 10 billion PBMCs per donor were obtained by leukapheresis.

The research as a whole found: Estimated clonotype richness was generally larger for naive than for memory subsets. Higher generation probabilities were observed for clonotypes shared by all four sorted-subset donors than for non-shared clonotypes. When several donors were compared, the shared fraction of clonotypes was about 5.2% for naive CD4, about 4% for naive CD8, more than 2% for memory CD4, and around 0.4% for memory CD8. Sampling was restricted to blood, and TCR repertoires in tissue are likely to differ from TCR repertoires in blood. Pairwise subsampling led to the expectation that sequencing depth would affect the degree of clonotype sharing among donors. Because the study included only a small number of donors, the genetic and exposure-history diversity represented was limited. Rarefaction of sorted-subset datasets indicated incomplete sequencing despite the large sequencing depth.

Sequenced input: memory CD4+ T cells sorted from blood. The cell subset or site label for this specimen denotes: CD45RA-negative fraction. This chain joins TRBV19 to TRBJ1-3; the best D guess is TRBD1, with 6 bases matching. This TCR came from a man aged 18 to 30 in good health. In nucleotides, the sequence is TGTGCCAGTAGTATTCTACAGGGTTCTGGAAACACCATATATTTT. It translates as CASSILQGSGNTIYF.